One sample yielded the 18 T cell receptor beta chains listed below, sequenced in a study of blood T cell repertoires in COVID-19. Using immunoSEQ multiplex PCR, the repertoire was profiled, and TCRdb retains in-frame clones only, with some absent. The sample records around 360,000 clones, around 87% being singletons. Source material: PBMCs or T cells enriched from blood (not recorded which). The origin of the receptors is a man in his forties in a cohort exposed to, infected with or recovered from COVID-19 (not recorded which).

The chain carries TRBV29-1 and TRBJ1-2; D perhaps matches TRBD1 (5 bases). CDR3 size: 12 residues. Trimming left V 3 bases short and J 5 bases short, with 10 bases between. Germline assignment: CDR1 SQVTM and CDR2 ANQGSEA. The CDR3 protein is CSVDNRRYGYTF. The CDR3 coding sequence is TGCAGCGTTGATAACAGGCGATATGGCTACACCTTC.

DNA for the CDR3: TGTGCCAGCAGCTATAGCCCAACTAATGAAAAACTGTTTTTT. Its protein is CASSYSPTNEKLFF. The rearrangement uses TRBV7-2 and TRBJ1-4; D ambiguous. CDR3 size: 14 residues. Germline CDR1 SGHTA, CDR2 FQGNSA. V dropped 4 bases and J dropped 0 bases, with 6 bases sitting between them.

The V gene is TRBV30, the J gene TRBJ2-7; the match to TRBD1 covers 8 bases. The junction had 17 bases not matched to a gene; V was cut back by 5 bases and J by 5 bases. The CDR3 has 16 amino acids. Germline V gene sequence: CDR1 GTSNPN, CDR2 SVGIG (reference sequence). The CDR3 region is CAWCCDRGGGDHEQYF. Here the CDR3 DNA reads TGTGCCTGGTGTTGCGACAGGGGTGGCGGGGACCACGAGCAGTACTTC.

The chain is built from TRBV7-2 and TRBJ1-6; TRBD1 matches at 8 bases. The germline V gene encodes CDR1 SGHTA and CDR2 FQGNSA. Trimming cost V 10 bases and J 8 bases; bases outside gene matches: 10. The CDR3 extends over 14 amino acids. The CDR3: CAIVTGGSDSPLHF. The CDR3 DNA sequence: TGTGCCATAGTCACAGGGGGAAGCGATTCACCCCTCCACTTT.

The DNA for the CDR3 is TGTGCCAGCAGTTTACCGACAGGGGGGGGAAACACCATATATTTT. Translated: CASSLPTGGGNTIYF. The gene calls are TRBV28 and TRBJ1-3; 9 nucleotides line up with TRBD1. V lost 2 bases to trimming and J lost 4 bases; unmatched junction nucleotides: 3. CDR1 and CDR2 from the germline V gene are MDHEN and SYDVKM. The CDR3 runs 15 residues.

V gene TRBV11-3 combines with J gene TRBJ2-1, with D tentatively TRBD2 (6 bases). The CDR3 spans 15 residues. CDR1 SGHNT and CDR2 YENEEA come from the germline V gene. V was pared by 0 bases and J by 4 bases, with 10 bases between. The CDR3 coding sequence is TGTGCCAGCAGCTTAGATAGCGGCACATACAATGAGCAGTTCTTC. Translating gives CASSLDSGTYNEQFF.

The chain joins TRBV7-3 to TRBJ2-7; 9 nucleotides align to TRBD1. There are 15 residues in the CDR3. V gave up 5 bases and J gave up 2 bases; unmatched junction bases: 7. Germline assignment: CDR1 SGHTA and CDR2 FQGTGA. The CDR3 sequence: CASSPSGTGTYEQYF. CDR3 sequence (DNA): TGTGCCAGCAGCCCATCCGGGACAGGGACCTACGAGCAGTACTTC. Together with reference TRBV7-3 and TRBJ2-7, the CDR3 gives the full variable domain: GAGVSQTPSNKVTEKGKYVELRCDPISGHTALYWYRQSLGQGPEFLIYFQGTGAADDSGLPNDRFFAVRPEGSVSTLKIQRTERGDSAVYLCASSPSGTGTYEQYFGPGTRLTVT.

The J gene is TRBJ2-1, the V gene TRBV4-2; 8 bases line up with TRBD2. The CDR3 covers 14 residues. Looked up from germline, CDR1 is LGHNA and CDR2 is YNFKEQ. Trimming took 0 bases from V and 7 from J; bases not matched to a gene: 2. The CDR3 nucleotides read TGTGCCAGCAGCCAAGACTCGGGGGGGAATGAGCAGTTCTTC. Its translation is CASSQDSGGNEQFF.

J is TRBJ1-3 and V is TRBV10-3; possible D gene TRBD1, 6 bases. V lost 2 bases and J lost 4, with 12 bases in between. This CDR3 has 15 residues. The V gene's germline CDR1 is ENHRY and CDR2 SYGVKD. The CDR3 DNA follows: TGTGCCATCAGTGAGCCTTACAGGGAAGGAAACACCATATATTTT. As protein: CAISEPYREGNTIYF.

The V call is TRBV27, the J call TRBJ2-1; TRBD1 agrees at 10 bases. Trimming at V came to 5 bases and at J to 4 bases, leaving 8 bases not matched to a gene. Germline V gene data show CDR1 as MNHEY and CDR2 as SMNVEV (reference sequence). The CDR3 is 16 residues long. The CDR3: CASSKLPGQGYNEQFF. CDR3 bases: TGTGCCAGCAGTAAGCTTCCGGGACAGGGGTACAATGAGCAGTTCTTC.

This clone was seen a few times. The chain employs TRBV10-3 and TRBJ2-7; tentatively, D is TRBD1 (6 bases). CDR1 ENHRY and CDR2 SYGVKD come from the germline V gene. The CDR3 has 14 residues. Between the trimmed V and J ends, which lost 4 bases and 5 bases, there was a span of 15 bases. The CDR3 DNA is TGTGCCATCAGTGGTGGGGGCGCATCTAACGAGCAGTACTTC. Translated, it gives CAISGGGASNEQYF.

The chain is built from TRBV18 and TRBJ2-2, with a tentative D call TRBD2 (6 bases). CDR1 and CDR2 from the germline V gene are KGHSH and LQKENI. Trimming removed 3 bases from V and 5 bases from J, with 10 bases in between. The CDR3 is 14 amino acids. CDR3 in DNA: TGTGCCAGCTCACCCGGGGGTAAAACCGGGGAGCTGTTTTTT. It translates to CASSPGGKTGELFF.

The sample holds one count of this clone. DNA for the CDR3: TGTGCCAGCAATCAGGGGGTCGGACACTATGGCTACACCTTC. Protein: CASNQGVGHYGYTF. The chain combines TRBV6-5 with TRBJ1-2; 7 nucleotides agree with TRBD1. The CDR3 totals 14 residues. J gave up 3 bases and V 7 bases, and 8 bases lay outside the gene matches. Germline V CDR1 and CDR2: MNHEY, SVGAGI.

The sample holds a few counts of this clone. This chain uses TRBV6-1 with TRBJ1-5; the D gene is possibly TRBD1 (5 bases). There are 12 residues in the CDR3. Germline V lookup: CDR1 MNHNS, CDR2 SASEGT. The V gene lost 3 bases and the J gene lost 7 bases, with 7 bases spanning the gap. The chain's CDR3 is CASSDRGQPQHF. CDR3 nucleotide sequence: TGTGCCAGCAGTGATAGGGGACAGCCCCAGCATTTT.

V usage is TRBV18 and J usage is TRBJ2-2; 11 bases agree with TRBD2. Germline values: CDR1 KGHSH, CDR2 LQKENI. The ends lost 0 bases at V and 2 bases at J; junction bases unmatched: 5. The CDR3 length is 18 residues. Here the CDR3 reads CASSPPALAGANTGELFF. CDR3 coding DNA: TGTGCCAGCTCACCACCGGCACTAGCGGGAGCAAACACCGGGGAGCTGTTTTTT.

The CDR3 bases are TGTGCCAGCAGTGAAAGTGGGACAGCTAATCAGCCCCAGCATTTT. It yields the protein CASSESGTANQPQHF. V and J are TRBV2 and TRBJ1-5, with 7 bases aligning to TRBD1. The CDR3 runs to 15 residues. The J segment lost 4 bases and the V segment lost 2 bases, leaving 5 bases of the junction unmatched. Germline V CDR1 and CDR2: SNHLY, FYNNEI. The entire variable domain, with the rest obtained from reference TRBV2 and TRBJ1-5, is as follows: EPEVTQTPSHQVTQMGQEVILRCVPISNHLYFYWYRQILGQKVEFLVSFYNNEISEKSEIFDDQFSVERPDGSNFTLKIRSTKLEDSAMYFCASSESGTANQPQHFGDGTRLSIL.

The V call is TRBV2, the J call TRBJ2-1, with TRBD2 matching 9 bases. CDR3 length equals 15 residues. Germline-derived CDR1 and CDR2 are SNHLY and FYNNEI. J lost 5 bases, V lost 7 bases, and 9 bases had no gene match. The CDR3 loop reads CASTQGGLAHNEQFF. The CDR3 DNA reads as TGTGCCAGCACCCAAGGGGGACTAGCCCACAATGAGCAGTTCTTC. Together with reference TRBV2 and TRBJ2-1, the CDR3 gives the full variable domain: EPEVTQTPSHQVTQMGQEVILRCVPISNHLYFYWYRQILGQKVEFLVSFYNNEISEKSEIFDDQFSVERPDGSNFTLKIRSTKLEDSAMYFCASTQGGLAHNEQFFGPGTRLTVL.

The chain carries TRBV11-2 and TRBJ1-5, with D hard to call. Germline-derived CDR1 and CDR2 are SGHAT and FQNNGV. The CDR3 sequence is 14 residues long. V shed 3 bases and J shed 0 bases, with 6 bases lying between them. CDR3 DNA: TGTGCCAGCAGCTTCGCGGGTAGCAATCAGCCCCAGCATTTT. Amino acids: CASSFAGSNQPQHF.